The subject of this entry is one T cell receptor beta chain. Its cognate antigen is unknown. The sample originates from a study of post-analysis software for immune sequencing data. Study-wide points: Controls significantly exceeded multiple sclerosis patients in normalized Chao1 diversity. A few TRBV segments (TRBV5-6, TRBV5-1 and TRBV20-1 among them) occurred more frequently in patients than in controls.

Prepared TCR beta cDNA libraries contained unique molecular identifiers. From the PCR reads, TCRdb called clonotypes with MiXCR, one entry per CDR3 protein. The table lists about 430,000 distinct CDR3 sequences, approximately 42% of them singletons. CDR3 length equals 13 residues. Germline CDR1 is SQVTM and CDR2 is ANQGSEA. Trimming pared 4 bases from V and 4 bases from J, leaving 13 bases between. This TCR derives from a girl aged 2 to 9 with multiple sclerosis. The chain couples TRBV29-1 to TRBJ1-1, with a possible D match to TRBD1 (5 bases). Material for sequencing was blood. The CDR3 here is CSVGKGPTTEAFF. DNA of the CDR3: TGCAGCGTTGGGAAGGGGCCGACCACTGAAGCTTTCTTT.